Sequencing of this T cell receptor beta chain was carried out in a study of blood T cells in healthy people across ages. A second PCR of 7 to 11 cycles used a sample-barcoded 5' primer and a J-beta primer mix. Each cDNA was tagged by a template-switch adaptor containing 12 random nucleotides. TCRdb ran MiXCR on the 5' RACE reads and lists one entry per CDR3 protein. Of 2 million or so distinct CDR3 sequences in the sample, around half were seen once. This clonotype was recorded once. Its target is unknown. The germline gives CDR1 SGHTA, CDR2 FQGNSA. The CDR3 contains 15 residues. Trimming took 5 bases from V and 8 from J, leaving 21 bases between them. Donors were systemically healthy Caucasian individuals from Russia aged roughly 6 to 100 years. Findings and limits, study-wide: Age advanced and TCR beta diversity per million T cells fell, roughly linearly.

This TCR derives from a woman between 40 and 50 years old in good health. The chain uses TRBV7-2 and TRBJ1-2; D might be TRBD1 (5 bases). Sequenced: blood. CDR3 sequence reads: CASSHLTSGSEGYTF. In nucleotides, the CDR3 is TGTGCCAGCAGCCACCTAACTTCAGGGTCGGAAGGCTACACCTTC.